One and the same sample provided the 26 T cell receptor beta chains below, sequenced in a study of CD8+CD57+ T cells in acquired aplastic anemia. Template material for TCR beta VDJ and CDR3 profiling consisted of genomic DNA. TCRdb re-called the reads with MiXCR, one entry per CDR3 protein. The sample has 180,000 or so distinct CDR3 sequences; about 47% are singletons. Input material: sorted CD4+, CD8+, or CD8+CD57+ T cells (not recorded which) from PBMCs. These receptors were taken from a human donor in good health.

This chain joins TRBV3-1 and TRBJ1-2, with 7 positions matching TRBD1. The CDR3 loop spans 13 amino acids. V lost 4 bases and J lost 7; bases outside the gene matches: 6. Germline V gene data show CDR1 as LGHDT and CDR2 as YNNKEL (reference sequence). The CDR3 sequence: CASSPDRERGYTF. The CDR3 nucleotides read TGTGCCAGCAGCCCTGACAGGGAGCGTGGCTACACCTTC.

This clonotype showed up just a few times. The chain employs TRBV12-5 and TRBJ2-1, with 7 bases aligning to TRBD2. The V segment lost 0 bases and the J segment 8 bases; nucleotides outside the gene matches: 4. In germline, CDR1 is LGHNT, CDR2 FRNRAP. The CDR3 contains 14 residues. The DNA of the CDR3 is TGTGCTAGTGGTTTGGTATGGGGGGGGGATGAGCAGTTCTTC. Protein: CASGLVWGGDEQFF.

The chain couples TRBV6-5 to TRBJ2-7; possibly TRBD1 for D (5 bases). Between the trimmed V and J ends, which lost 2 bases and 1 base, there was a span of 12 bases. The V gene's germline CDR1 is MNHEY and CDR2 SVGAGI. The CDR3 is 15 amino acids. In DNA, the CDR3 is TGTGCCAGCAGTTACGGTGACAGCCCGTCCTACGAGCAGTACTTC. This encodes CASSYGDSPSYEQYF.

This clonotype was found many times. The V and J genes are TRBV10-3 and TRBJ2-7; a possible D gene is TRBD1 (5 bases). V gave up 3 bases and J gave up 5 bases, with 14 bases separating them. CDR1 and CDR2 from the germline V gene are ENHRY and SYGVKD. The CDR3 contains 14 residues. Here the CDR3 DNA reads TGTGCCATCAGTGAAATCTCAACAGGTAACGAGCAGTACTTC. Protein: CAISEISTGNEQYF.

This clonotype appeared many times. The chain is built from TRBV19 and TRBJ2-2; 11 nucleotides align to TRBD2. The CDR3 sequence is 15 residues long. Trimming removed 3 bases from V and 7 bases from J; junction bases left unmatched: 4. The germline CDR1 and CDR2 sequences are LNHDA and SQIVND (reference sequence). The chain's CDR3 is CASSIQTSGIGELFF. The CDR3 nucleotides read TGTGCCAGTAGTATTCAGACTAGCGGGATCGGGGAGCTGTTTTTT.

The sample holds a few counts of this clonotype. CDR3 coding DNA: TGTGCCAGCAGCACCCCGGGGACGAATGAGCAGTTCTTC. Its protein product is CASSTPGTNEQFF. The chain carries TRBV7-2 and TRBJ2-1; D possibly matches TRBD1 or TRBD2 (5 bases each). In germline, CDR1 is SGHTA, CDR2 FQGNSA. The CDR3 is made up of 13 amino acids. Trimming removed 5 bases at V and 7 bases at J, with 12 bases between.

The gene calls are TRBV7-2 and TRBJ2-5, with TRBD2 identical over 9 bases. Germline lookup yields CDR1 SGHTA and CDR2 FQGNSA. This CDR3 has 16 residues. V dropped 0 bases and J dropped 5; count of bases not matched to a gene: 7. The CDR3 sequence is CASSLATSGRGETQYF. Here the CDR3 DNA reads TGTGCCAGCAGCTTAGCAACTAGCGGGCGAGGGGAGACCCAGTACTTC. The complete variable domain, with remaining parts taken from reference TRBV7-2 and TRBJ2-5, reads GAGVSQSPSNKVTEKGKDVELRCDPISGHTALYWYRQSLGQGLEFLIYFQGNSAPDKSGLPSDRFSAERTGGSVSTLTIQRTQQEDSAVYLCASSLATSGRGETQYFGPGTRLLVL.

Remarks on this clonotype: A much larger clone differs by one base, so this may be a read error. The gene calls are TRBV6-2 or TRBV6-3 and TRBJ2-7, with no clear D. Germline V CDR1 and CDR2: MNHEY, SVGEGT. This CDR3 is built from 15 residues. CDR3 sequence reads: CVSSYSTASAYEQYF. CDR3 nucleotide sequence: TGTGTCAGCAGTTACTCGACCGCATCCGCCTACGAGCAGTACTTC.

This clonotype was seen at least ten times. The chain recombines TRBV5-1 with TRBJ1-1, with a weak D call TRBD1 (5 bases). The CDR3 extends over 15 amino acids. Germline CDR1 SGHRS, CDR2 YFSETQ. V was shortened by 0 bases and J by 1 base, with 10 bases between the two germline ends. CDR3 sequence reads: CASSLVGPENTEAFF. In DNA, the CDR3 is TGCGCCAGCAGCTTGGTGGGGCCGGAGAACACTGAAGCTTTCTTT. Variable domain in full (rest from reference TRBV5-1 and TRBJ1-1): KAGVTQTPRYLIKTRGQQVTLSCSPISGHRSVSWYQQTPGQGLQFLFEYFSETQRNKGNFPGRFSGRQFSNSRSEMNVSTLELGDSALYLCASSLVGPENTEAFFGQGTRLTVV.

This clonotype appeared many times. V and J are TRBV9 and TRBJ1-1; no clear D. The germline V and J ends were trimmed by 0 bases and 0 bases, with 9 bases remaining between them. Looked up from germline, CDR1 is SGDLS and CDR2 is YYNGEE. The CDR3 contains 15 residues. The CDR3: CASSVGSGLNTEAFF. CDR3 coding DNA: TGTGCCAGCAGCGTAGGGAGCGGCTTGAACACTGAAGCTTTCTTT.

This clonotype showed up many times. The chain recombines TRBV24-1 with TRBJ2-2; no reliable D call. The V end was cut by 9 bases, the J end by 1 base, with 8 bases between. CDR1 and CDR2 (germline): KGHDR, SFDVKD. This CDR3 is 13 amino acids long. CDR3 loop: CATGLGNTGELFF. The DNA of the CDR3 is TGTGCCACCGGGCTGGGGAACACCGGGGAGCTGTTTTTT.

The V call is TRBV5-1, the J call TRBJ1-2; 7 bases line up with TRBD1. This CDR3 is built from 14 residues. Germline V gives CDR1 SGHRS, CDR2 YFSETQ. Trimming cost V 4 bases and J 0 bases; bases outside gene matches: 3. CDR3 bases: TGCGCCAGCAGCGGTGGGACAGCTAACTATGGCTACACCTTC. It is translated as CASSGGTANYGYTF.

At least ten counts were recorded for this clonotype. The chain carries TRBV19 and TRBJ1-2, with D perhaps matching TRBD1 (5 bases). The CDR3 is 15 residues long. CDR1 is LNHDA, CDR2 SQIVND, per germline (reference sequence). Trimming cost V 7 bases and J 4 bases, with 19 bases left between them. CDR3 residues: CASTEQVGMSYGYTF. The CDR3, as DNA: TGTGCCAGTACGGAACAGGTGGGAATGAGCTATGGCTACACCTTC.

This clonotype was seen repeatedly, ten times or more. J is TRBJ1-1 and V is TRBV7-8; the D is unclear. V lost 8 bases to trimming and J lost 0 bases, with 10 bases between them. This CDR3 has 13 residues. The germline V gene has CDR1 SGHVS and CDR2 FQNEAQ. CDR3: CASRRGLNTEAFF. CDR3 bases: TGTGCCAGCCGGCGAGGGCTGAACACTGAAGCTTTCTTT. The whole variable domain, filled in from reference TRBV7-8 and TRBJ1-1, reads GAGVSQSPRYKVAKRGQDVALRCDPISGHVSLFWYQQALGQGPEFLTYFQNEAQLDKSGLPSDRFFAERPEGSVSTLKIQRTQQEDSAVYLCASRRGLNTEAFFGQGTRLTVV.

The chain is built from TRBV19 and TRBJ2-5; 9 bases map to TRBD1. Germline trimming cut 9 bases from V and 2 bases from J; bases unmatched to any gene: 10. The CDR3 contains 15 residues. Germline CDR1 is LNHDA and CDR2 is SQIVND (reference sequence). The CDR3 bases are TGTGCCAGCAGGCCGAGGACAGGGGAACAAGAGACCCAGTACTTC. It is translated as CASRPRTGEQETQYF.

As for this clonotype: One base away lies a much larger clone, so this may be a sequencing read error. The conserved final phenylalanine or tryptophan is absent from the CDR3, which likely points to a read error. The chain combines TRBV5-5 with TRBJ1-2, with 10 nucleotides matching TRBD1. V was pared by 4 bases and J by 0 bases, with 3 bases of the junction left unmatched. In germline, CDR1 is SGHKS, CDR2 YYEKEE (reference sequence). The CDR3 totals 15 residues. The CDR3 protein is CASSTDRGPNYGYTL. As DNA, the CDR3 is TGTGCCAGCAGCACAGACAGGGGGCCTAACTATGGCTACACCCTC.

At least ten counts were recorded for this clonotype. The chain links TRBV20-1 to TRBJ2-1; TRBD1 is a possible D gene (6 bases). In germline, CDR1 is DFQATT, CDR2 SNEGSKA (reference sequence). CDR3 length: 17 residues. The V end lost 3 bases, the J end lost 0 bases, and 18 bases lay between the germline ends. The CDR3 DNA reads as TGCAGTGCTAGCCTTCCTGGAAACAGGGTCTCCTACAATGAGCAGTTCTTC. Its translation is CSASLPGNRVSYNEQFF.

This clonotype was seen repeatedly, ten times or more. The chain is built from TRBV4-2 and TRBJ2-5, with 9 positions matching TRBD2. This CDR3 is built from 16 residues. CDR1 LGHNA and CDR2 YNFKEQ come from the germline V gene. The V segment lost 3 bases and the J segment 1 base; nucleotides outside the gene matches: 6. CDR3 DNA sequence: TGTGCCAGCAGCCAGGACCTAGCGGGGATCCAAGAGACCCAGTACTTC. This encodes CASSQDLAGIQETQYF.

The gene calls are TRBV10-3 and TRBJ2-1, with D possibly TRBD2 on 5 matching bases. The length of the CDR3 is 13 residues. V was clipped by 4 bases and J by 5 bases, with 9 bases between them. Per germline, CDR1 ENHRY and CDR2 SYGVKD. CDR3 nucleotides: TGTGCCATCAGTGGGAGGTTGGACAATGAGCAGTTCTTC. It specifies CAISGRLDNEQFF.

This clonotype was counted at least ten times. The chain links TRBV7-9 to TRBJ2-7; 10 bases align to TRBD1. CDR1 and CDR2 from the germline V gene are SEHNR and FQNEAQ (reference sequence). V lost 5 bases to trimming and J lost 5 bases; unmatched junction nucleotides: 6. This CDR3 is 14 amino acids long. CDR3 coding DNA: TGTGCCAGCAGCCCAACGGGACAGGGGAACGAGCAGTACTTC. Protein sequence: CASSPTGQGNEQYF.

With regard to this clonotype: The junction departs from germline at one end; a sequencing error may be responsible. This chain joins TRBV7-8 and TRBJ2-5, with 11 bases that match TRBD1. The germline V gene encodes CDR1 SGHVS and CDR2 FQNEAQ. The CDR3 contains 13 residues. The CDR3 DNA sequence: TGTGCCAGCTCAAAGGGACAGGGGGAGACCCGGTACTTC. It is translated as CASSKGQGETRYF.

The rearrangement joins TRBV2 to TRBJ2-6; no reliable D call. The CDR3 totals 15 residues. V was cut by 3 bases and J by 3 bases, with 9 bases left in between. The germline V gene has CDR1 SNHLY and CDR2 FYNNEI. The CDR3 protein is CASSDEASGANVLTF. In DNA form, the CDR3 reads TGTGCCAGCAGTGACGAGGCTAGTGGGGCCAACGTCCTGACTTTC.

J is TRBJ1-5 and V is TRBV10-2; the match to TRBD1 covers 9 bases. Germline V CDR1 and CDR2: WSHSY, SAAADI. The CDR3 extends over 16 amino acids. Germline trimming cut 2 bases from V and 3 bases from J; bases unmatched to any gene: 5. The CDR3 region has the DNA TGCGCCAGCAGTGAGACCGGGACAGGGTACAATCAGCCCCAGCATTTT. It encodes CASSETGTGYNQPQHF.

This clonotype was detected many times. This chain's CDR3 is CASSLLRATDTQYF. CDR3 bases: TGTGCCAGCAGCTTGTTAAGGGCAACAGATACGCAGTATTTT. The rearrangement links TRBV5-6 to TRBJ2-3; D remains unclear. Per the germline V gene, CDR1 is SGHDT and CDR2 is YYEEEE. The length of the CDR3 is 14 residues. With 1 base removed from V and 3 bases from J, the gap between germline ends came to 9 bases.

In regard to this clonotype: Just one base apart from a much larger clone, this may be a read error. The chain is built from TRBV5-5 and TRBJ1-6; tentatively, D is TRBD1 (5 bases). Germline loops: CDR1 SGHKS, CDR2 YYEKEE (reference sequence). The CDR3 totals 16 residues. In nucleotides, the CDR3 is TGTGCCAGCGGCTTACAGGAGACCCGCGCGTATTCACCCCTCCACTTT. It specifies CASGLQETRAYSPLHF.

V and J are TRBV7-2 and TRBJ2-7; D gene unclear. V shed 2 bases and J shed 3 bases, with 8 bases lying between them. Looked up from germline, CDR1 is SGHTA and CDR2 is FQGNSA. There are 13 residues in the CDR3. CDR3 amino acids: CASSLMGNYEQYF. The CDR3 region has the DNA TGTGCCAGCAGCTTAATGGGGAACTACGAGCAGTACTTC.